This T cell receptor (beta chain) was sequenced for a study of beta chain features in type 1 diabetes. About the study: Sorted cells numbering around 100,000,000 were examined across all samples.

Study findings and constraints: Equally in patients and controls, PCR might preferentially amplify shorter templates. Sequencing of cDNA might inflate the share of cells that strongly express TCR. Type 1 diabetes patients had VDJ junctions that carried fewer insertions and more deletions.

The CDR3 is made up of 13 amino acids. V dropped 3 bases and J dropped 1; count of bases not matched to a gene: 1. Germline V CDR1 and CDR2: SQVTM, ANQGSEA. Isolated RNA was reverse transcribed in full, so expressed TCRB transcripts were sequenced. Profiled with immunoSEQ multiplex PCR; TCRdb holds only in-frame clones, not every one. This table has a few hundred thousand clones, about 15% appearing once. Notes on this clone: Its antigen is unknown.

The receptor was isolated from a woman younger than 30 in good health. This sequence joins TRBV29-1 and TRBJ1-1, with TRBD1 matching 8 bases. What was sequenced was naive CD4+ T cells from blood. The DNA for the CDR3 is TGCAGCGTTGACAGGGGGCCGAACACTGAAGCTTTCTTT. Its protein is CSVDRGPNTEAFF.